These T cell receptor beta chains were read from a single sample in a study of cytotoxic CD8 clonotypes in ibrutinib-treated CLL. Clones were read by immunoSEQ multiplex PCR, and TCRdb kept only the in-frame ones, dropping some. This sample has about 300,000 clones; over 60% occur once, and the top ten carry roughly 6.8%. The specimen was PBMCs, collected after 36 months of ibrutinib treatment. These receptors were taken from a human donor with chronic lymphocytic leukemia. The CDR3 runs from the conserved cysteine through the conserved F or W. A D gene is named only where the DNA matches it firmly. Size is stated for part of the rows, as once, few or many counts, or as a class when the clone is expanded.

J gene: TRBJ1-2
D gene: TRBD1
clone size: NA
V gene: TRBV5-1
CDR3 protein: CASSLAPGQNYGYTF
CDR3 DNA: TGCGCCAGCAGCTTGGCCCCGGGACAGAACTATGGCTACACCTTC

J gene: TRBJ2-5
D gene: NA
clone size: NA
V gene: TRBV9
CDR3 protein: CASSMSGQETQYF
CDR3 DNA: TGTGCCAGCAGCATGAGCGGTCAAGAGACCCAGTACTTC

J gene: TRBJ2-1
D gene: TRBD1
clone size: NA
V gene: TRBV7-6
CDR3 protein: CASSLGPGTANEQFF
CDR3 DNA: TGTGCCAGCAGCTTAGGCCCCGGGACAGCCAATGAGCAGTTCTTC

J gene: TRBJ2-2
D gene: NA
clone size: NA
V gene: TRBV9
CDR3 protein: CASSVGSGQNTGELFF
CDR3 DNA: TGTGCCAGCAGCGTAGGCTCGGGACAGAACACCGGGGAGCTGTTTTTT

J gene: TRBJ1-3
D gene: NA
clone size: NA
V gene: TRBV5-6
CDR3 protein: CASSLGLSGNTIYF
CDR3 DNA: TGTGCCAGCAGCTTGGGCCTTTCTGGAAACACCATATATTTT

J gene: TRBJ2-7
D gene: TRBD1
clone size: once
V gene: TRBV6-6
CDR3 protein: CASTRDRGLTYEQYF
CDR3 DNA: TGTGCCAGCACCAGAGACAGGGGGCTAACCTACGAGCAGTACTTC

J gene: TRBJ1-5
D gene: TRBD1
clone size: few
V gene: TRBV27
CDR3 protein: CASSQGQGYQPQHF
CDR3 DNA: TGTGCCAGCAGTCAGGGACAGGGTTACCAGCCCCAGCATTTT

J gene: TRBJ2-2
D gene: NA
clone size: NA
V gene: TRBV19
CDR3 protein: CASRLNTGELFF
CDR3 DNA: TGTGCCAGTAGGCTTAACACCGGGGAGCTGTTTTTT

J gene: TRBJ1-4
D gene: TRBD1
clone size: NA
V gene: TRBV2
CDR3 protein: CASSFDRGREKLFF
CDR3 DNA: TGTGCCAGCAGTTTTGACAGGGGGCGGGAAAAACTGTTTTTT

J gene: TRBJ2-5
D gene: NA
clone size: NA
V gene: TRBV5-1
CDR3 protein: CASSLRGNSETQYF
CDR3 DNA: TGCGCCAGCAGCTTGAGGGGCAACTCAGAGACCCAGTACTTC

J gene: TRBJ2-7
D gene: TRBD2
clone size: NA
V gene: TRBV27
CDR3 protein: CASGAGGPYEQYF
CDR3 DNA: TGTGCCAGCGGGGCGGGGGGTCCCTACGAGCAGTACTTC

J gene: TRBJ2-7
D gene: TRBD1
clone size: few
V gene: TRBV5-1
CDR3 protein: CASSLGQGAYEQYF
CDR3 DNA: TGCGCCAGCAGCTTGGGACAGGGCGCCTACGAGCAGTACTTC

J gene: TRBJ2-7
D gene: NA
clone size: NA
V gene: TRBV4-1
CDR3 protein: CASSQESWGAEQYF
CDR3 DNA: TGCGCCAGCAGCCAAGAATCATGGGGGGCCGAGCAGTACTTC

J gene: TRBJ2-7
D gene: NA
clone size: NA
V gene: TRBV2
CDR3 protein: CASSETGPIVYEQYF
CDR3 DNA: TGTGCCAGCAGTGAAACGGGACCCATCGTCTACGAGCAGTACTTC

J gene: TRBJ2-1
D gene: NA
clone size: NA
V gene: TRBV19
CDR3 protein: CASTFSATDNEQFF
CDR3 DNA: TGTGCCAGTACCTTCTCGGCCACAGACAATGAGCAGTTCTTC

J gene: TRBJ1-5
D gene: NA
clone size: NA
V gene: TRBV4-1
CDR3 protein: CASSHREGSGNQPQHF
CDR3 DNA: TGCGCCAGCAGCCACCGGGAGGGGTCAGGCAATCAGCCCCAGCATTTT

J gene: TRBJ1-1
D gene: NA
clone size: NA
V gene: TRBV13
CDR3 protein: CASSSLDAVRAEDTEAFF
CDR3 DNA: TGTGCCAGCAGCTCTTTAGACGCGGTCAGGGCCGAGGACACTGAAGCTTTCTTT

J gene: TRBJ2-2
D gene: NA
clone size: NA
V gene: TRBV18
CDR3 protein: CASSPRQGNANTGELFF
CDR3 DNA: TGTGCCAGCTCACCACGGCAGGGTAATGCAAACACCGGGGAGCTGTTTTTT

J gene: TRBJ2-3
D gene: NA
clone size: once
V gene: TRBV6-5
CDR3 protein: CASRPGHRTDTQYF
CDR3 DNA: TGTGCCAGCCGACCGGGACATCGCACAGATACGCAGTATTTT

J gene: TRBJ2-5
D gene: NA
clone size: NA
V gene: TRBV12-5
CDR3 protein: CASGANRVSGETQYF
CDR3 DNA: TGTGCTAGTGGTGCCAACAGGGTCTCGGGAGAGACCCAGTACTTC

J gene: TRBJ2-3
D gene: NA
clone size: NA
V gene: TRBV7-9
CDR3 protein: CASSPNRGTDTQYF
CDR3 DNA: TGTGCCAGCAGCCCCAATCGGGGCACAGATACGCAGTATTTT

J gene: TRBJ2-1
D gene: NA
clone size: NA
V gene: TRBV20-1
CDR3 protein: CSVPYNEQFF
CDR3 DNA: TGCAGTGTACCGTACAATGAGCAGTTCTTC

J gene: TRBJ2-7
D gene: NA
clone size: NA
V gene: TRBV18
CDR3 protein: CASSPPSGYEQYF
CDR3 DNA: TGTGCCAGCTCACCACCGTCCGGGTACGAGCAGTACTTC

J gene: TRBJ2-3
D gene: TRBD2
clone size: NA
V gene: TRBV27
CDR3 protein: CFSGLAASTDTQYF
CDR3 DNA: TGTTTTTCTGGACTAGCGGCTAGCACAGATACGCAGTATTTT